This T cell receptor (beta chain) was sequenced during a study of shared clonotypes between healthy human individuals. Deep-level running was used for the assay. Investigators spread the genomic DNA of each subset evenly over several immunoSEQ plates. The table came from immunoSEQ multiplex PCR; TCRdb's copy has only in-frame clones and leaves some out. The sample carries about 480,000 clones, about three quarters recorded once. Trimming removed 5 bases at V and 6 bases at J, with 11 bases between. The CDR3 loop spans 12 amino acids. Germline V lookup: CDR1 MDHEN, CDR2 SYDVKM. Sequencing was performed on PBMCs. V and J are TRBV28 and TRBJ2-7; D gene ambiguous. The TCR comes from a woman aged 40 to 49 in good health. Some clones in this sample may be carry-over from other donors' samples. CDR3 in amino acids: CASSQDTSEQYF. CDR3 coding DNA: TGTGCCAGCAGTCAAGATACCTCCGAGCAGTACTTC.